Sequencing of this TCR beta chain was carried out in a study of response to subunit inactivated influenza vaccine. Study conclusions and caveats: The authors offered the suggestion that each seasonal influenza vaccination recruits few new T cells.

J was trimmed by 5 bases and V by 5 bases; bases with no gene match: 2. The V gene's germline CDR1 is MDHEN and CDR2 SYDVKM. The CDR3 contains 14 residues. Of note for this clonotype: The antigen is unknown.

Using its own MiXCR run on the RT-PCR reads, TCRdb lists one record per CDR3 protein. The repertoire holds fewer than 600,000 distinct CDR3 sequences, with around 7.9% as singletons. The receptor was derived from a man aged 50 to 69 who received an inactivated influenza vaccine. Sample: PBMCs from blood, taken roughly 24 months after vaccination. The rearrangement links TRBV28 to TRBJ2-3, with 12 nucleotides matching TRBD2. This chain's CDR3 is CASSASGRGDTQYF. DNA of the CDR3: TGTGCCAGCAGTGCTAGCGGGAGGGGAGATACGCAGTATTTT.